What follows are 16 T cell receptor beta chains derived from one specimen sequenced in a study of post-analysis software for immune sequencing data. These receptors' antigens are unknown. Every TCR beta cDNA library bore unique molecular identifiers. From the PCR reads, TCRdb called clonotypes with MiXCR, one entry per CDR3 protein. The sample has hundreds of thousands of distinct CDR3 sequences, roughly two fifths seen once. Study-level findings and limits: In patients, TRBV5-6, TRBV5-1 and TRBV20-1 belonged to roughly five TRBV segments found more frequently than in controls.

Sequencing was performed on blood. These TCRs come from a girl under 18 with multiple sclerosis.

Here the CDR3 DNA reads TGCAGTGCTAGACAGGGGTTAGAGACCCAGTACTTC. It is translated as CSARQGLETQYF. The J gene is TRBJ2-5, the V gene TRBV20-1, with D maybe TRBD1 (6 bases). V shed 2 bases and J shed 4 bases, with 8 bases lying between them. This CDR3 spans 12 amino acids. Germline values: CDR1 DFQATT, CDR2 SNEGSKA (reference sequence).

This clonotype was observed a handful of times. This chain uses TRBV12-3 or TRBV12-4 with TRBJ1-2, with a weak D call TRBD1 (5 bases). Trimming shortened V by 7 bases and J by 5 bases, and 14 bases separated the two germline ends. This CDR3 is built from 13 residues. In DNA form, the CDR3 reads TGTGCCAGCACCCAACCTTCAGGGTATGGCTACACCTTC. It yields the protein CASTQPSGYGYTF.

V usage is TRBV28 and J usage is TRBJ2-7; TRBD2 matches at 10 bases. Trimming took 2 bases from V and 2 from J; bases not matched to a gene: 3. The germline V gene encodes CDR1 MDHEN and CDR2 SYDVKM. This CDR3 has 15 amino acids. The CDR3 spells CASSLRTSGTYEQYF. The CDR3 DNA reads TGTGCCAGCAGTTTAAGGACTAGCGGTACCTACGAGCAGTACTTC.

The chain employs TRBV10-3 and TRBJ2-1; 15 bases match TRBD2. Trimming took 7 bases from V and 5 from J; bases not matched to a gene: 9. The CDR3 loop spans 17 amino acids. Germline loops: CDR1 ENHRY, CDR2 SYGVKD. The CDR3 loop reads CAITSRTSGRVNNEQFF. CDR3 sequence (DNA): TGTGCCATCACCTCGCGGACTAGCGGGAGGGTCAACAATGAGCAGTTCTTC.

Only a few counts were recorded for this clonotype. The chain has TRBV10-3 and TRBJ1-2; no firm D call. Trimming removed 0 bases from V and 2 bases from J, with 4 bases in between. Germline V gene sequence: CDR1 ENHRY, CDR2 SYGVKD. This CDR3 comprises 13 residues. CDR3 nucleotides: TGTGCCATCAGTGAGTCCGCGAACTATGGCTACACCTTC. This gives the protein CAISESANYGYTF.

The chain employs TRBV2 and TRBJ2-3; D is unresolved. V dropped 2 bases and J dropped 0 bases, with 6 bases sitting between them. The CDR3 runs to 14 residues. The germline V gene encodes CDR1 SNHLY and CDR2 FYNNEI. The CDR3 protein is CASSEIDSTDTQYF. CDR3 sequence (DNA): TGTGCCAGCAGTGAAATAGACAGCACAGATACGCAGTATTTT.

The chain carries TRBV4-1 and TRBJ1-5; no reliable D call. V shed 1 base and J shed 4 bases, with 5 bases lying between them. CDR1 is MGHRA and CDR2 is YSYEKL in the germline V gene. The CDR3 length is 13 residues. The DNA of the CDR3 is TGCGCCAGCAGCCAAGGCCTTAATCAGCCCCAGCATTTT. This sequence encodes CASSQGLNQPQHF.

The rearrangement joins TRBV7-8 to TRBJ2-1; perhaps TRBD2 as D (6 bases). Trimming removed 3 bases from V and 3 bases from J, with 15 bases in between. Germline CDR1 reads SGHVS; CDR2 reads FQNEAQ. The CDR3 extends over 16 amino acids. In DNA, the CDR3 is TGTGCCAGCAGCTTCGGAGGAGGGGCTATCTACAATGAGCAGTTCTTC. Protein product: CASSFGGGAIYNEQFF.

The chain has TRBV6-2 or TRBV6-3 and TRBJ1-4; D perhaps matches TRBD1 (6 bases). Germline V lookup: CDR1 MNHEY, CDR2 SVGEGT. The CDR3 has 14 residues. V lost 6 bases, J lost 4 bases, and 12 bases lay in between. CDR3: CASSPRGINEKLFF. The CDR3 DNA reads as TGTGCCAGCAGCCCGAGGGGGATTAATGAAAAACTGTTTTTT.

This CDR3 reads CSARVGNYGYTF. Written as DNA, the CDR3 is TGCAGTGCTAGAGTAGGGAACTATGGCTACACCTTC. This rearrangement joins TRBV20-1 to TRBJ1-2; D is undetermined. V lost 1 base, J lost 2 bases, and 5 bases lay in between. The V gene's germline CDR1 is DFQATT and CDR2 SNEGSKA (reference sequence). The CDR3 loop spans 12 amino acids.

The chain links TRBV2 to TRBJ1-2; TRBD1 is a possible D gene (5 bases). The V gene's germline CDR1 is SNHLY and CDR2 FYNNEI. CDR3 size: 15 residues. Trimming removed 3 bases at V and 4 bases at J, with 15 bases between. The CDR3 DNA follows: TGTGCCAGCAGTGACTCACGGACGGGGGGCTATGGCTACACCTTC. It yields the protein CASSDSRTGGYGYTF.

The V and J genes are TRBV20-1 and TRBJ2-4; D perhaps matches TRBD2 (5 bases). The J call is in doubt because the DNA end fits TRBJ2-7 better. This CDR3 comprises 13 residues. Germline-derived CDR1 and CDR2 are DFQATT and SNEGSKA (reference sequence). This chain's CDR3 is CSASSPGVYEQYF. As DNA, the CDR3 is TGCAGTGCTAGTTCCCCCGGGGTCTACGAGCAGTACTTC.

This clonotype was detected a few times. CDR3: CASSQPGLAGLVNEQFF. The CDR3 nucleotides read TGTGCCAGCAGCCAACCGGGACTAGCGGGCCTGGTCAATGAGCAGTTCTTC. This sequence joins TRBV4-2 and TRBJ2-1; 12 nucleotides line up with TRBD2. The CDR3 is 17 residues long. The J segment lost 6 bases and the V segment lost 2 bases, leaving 8 bases of the junction unmatched. Looked up from germline, CDR1 is LGHNA and CDR2 is YNFKEQ.

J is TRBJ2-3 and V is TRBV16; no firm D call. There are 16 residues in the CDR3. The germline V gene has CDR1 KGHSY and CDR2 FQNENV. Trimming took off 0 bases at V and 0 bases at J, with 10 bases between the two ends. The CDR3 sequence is CASSQSARSSTDTQYF. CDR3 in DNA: TGTGCCAGCAGCCAATCGGCCCGTTCCAGCACAGATACGCAGTATTTT.

CDR3 DNA sequence: TGTGCCAGCACAGGGACAGGGTTAGGTGGGGGCTCCTACGAGCAGTACTTC. Amino acid sequence: CASTGTGLGGGSYEQYF. The chain is built from TRBV28 and TRBJ2-7, with TRBD1 matching over 9 bases. V lost 7 bases and J lost 0; bases outside the gene matches: 13. The CDR3 is 17 residues long. The V gene's germline CDR1 is MDHEN and CDR2 SYDVKM.

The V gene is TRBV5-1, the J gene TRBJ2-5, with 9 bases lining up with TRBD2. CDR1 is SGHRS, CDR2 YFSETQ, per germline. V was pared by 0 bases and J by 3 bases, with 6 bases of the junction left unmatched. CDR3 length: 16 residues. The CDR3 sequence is CASSLEGSGGEETQYF. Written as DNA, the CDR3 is TGCGCCAGCAGCTTGGAGGGTAGCGGGGGTGAAGAGACCCAGTACTTC.